One and the same sample provided the 17 T cell receptor beta chains below, sequenced in a study of T cells in tuberculosis. Time point indicated: new active TB diagnosis, blood taken before or within 7 days of starting treatment. The data were produced by immunoSEQ multiplex PCR, yet TCRdb's version contains in-frame clones alone and is incomplete. The table includes under 50,000 clones, roughly 95% detected once. This sample comprised PBMCs, obtained at tuberculosis diagnosis. The receptors were gathered from an adult with tuberculosis.

The chain couples TRBV5-8 to TRBJ2-7; D possibly corresponds to TRBD1 (6 bases). This CDR3 is built from 12 residues. The germline V gene has CDR1 SGHTS and CDR2 YDEGEE. V shed 2 bases and J shed 6 bases, with 9 bases lying between them. CDR3 DNA: TGTGCCAGCAGCTTATACAGGGCCGAGCAGTACTTC. This translates into CASSLYRAEQYF.

The J gene is TRBJ2-3, the V gene TRBV28; 7 bases map to TRBD1. The V gene end was trimmed by 8 bases and the J gene end by 6 bases; junction bases not matched to a gene: 14. CDR3 size: 15 residues. Germline lookup yields CDR1 MDHEN and CDR2 SYDVKM. This chain's CDR3 is CASRRDSGARDTQYF. The CDR3 DNA is TGTGCCAGCCGACGGGACAGTGGAGCACGGGATACGCAGTATTTT.

This rearrangement joins TRBV5-4 to TRBJ1-3; D may be TRBD1 (5 bases). CDR3 length: 15 residues. V shed 4 bases and J shed 4 bases, with 15 bases lying between them. In germline, CDR1 is SGHNT, CDR2 YYREEE (reference sequence). In DNA, the CDR3 is TGTGCCAGCAGCCCAGACAGTAACCGGGGAAACACCATATATTTT. As protein: CASSPDSNRGNTIYF.

This clone appeared a single time. The V and J genes are TRBV6-1 and TRBJ2-7; 10 nucleotides align to TRBD1. J lost 6 bases, V lost 8 bases, and 10 bases had no gene match. The CDR3 consists of 14 residues. Germline-derived CDR1 and CDR2 are MNHNS and SASEGT. The CDR3 protein is CASLDRGVPVEQYF. In nucleotides, the CDR3 is TGTGCCAGCCTGGACAGGGGGGTCCCTGTCGAGCAGTACTTC.

The V and J genes are TRBV18 and TRBJ2-7; 11 bases fit TRBD1. This CDR3 contains 15 residues. Germline values: CDR1 KGHSH, CDR2 LQKENI. V was clipped by 3 bases and J by 5 bases; unmatched bases: 6. This chain's CDR3 is CASSPRDRGTDEQYF. For the CDR3, the DNA is TGTGCCAGCTCACCCCGGGACAGGGGGACTGACGAGCAGTACTTC.

This clone has just one count. V gene TRBV18 combines with J gene TRBJ1-1; no reliable D call. V was cut by 3 bases and J by 6 bases, with 11 bases left in between. This CDR3 is 13 amino acids long. Germline loops: CDR1 KGHSH, CDR2 LQKENI. CDR3 sequence reads: CASSPREPPEAFF. Here the CDR3 DNA reads TGTGCCAGCTCACCGAGAGAACCACCTGAAGCTTTCTTT.

This chain uses TRBV13 with TRBJ1-4; 10 positions agree with TRBD1. From germline, CDR1 is PRHDT and CDR2 FYEKMQ (reference sequence). Unmatched junction bases numbered 7, after V lost 1 base and J lost 11 bases. CDR3 length equals 15 residues. The CDR3 DNA sequence: TGTGCCAGCAGCTTAGCCGCGACAGGGGGCCAGAAACTGTTTTTT. It yields the protein CASSLAATGGQKLFF.

The chain employs TRBV14 and TRBJ2-3; 7 nucleotides agree with TRBD2. The CDR3 has 13 residues. Germline loops: CDR1 SGHDN, CDR2 FVKESK. V lost 6 bases to trimming and J lost 8 bases; unmatched junction nucleotides: 8. The CDR3 reads CASSGLVTSTQYF. CDR3 in DNA: TGTGCCAGCAGTGGACTAGTTACGTCTACGCAGTATTTT.

This clone showed up just once. The chain has TRBV30 and TRBJ1-5, with 10 bases fitting TRBD1. Looked up from germline, CDR1 is GTSNPN and CDR2 is SVGIG (reference sequence). The junction had 2 bases not matched to a gene; V was cut back by 5 bases and J by 7 bases. This CDR3 is 12 amino acids long. Here the CDR3 DNA reads TGTGCCTGGGACAGGGGGCAGCAGCCCCAGCATTTT. Its translation: CAWDRGQQPQHF.

The rearrangement links TRBV7-3 to TRBJ1-2; 9 nucleotides agree with TRBD1. The J segment lost 8 bases and the V segment lost 5 bases, leaving 6 bases of the junction unmatched. CDR1 and CDR2 (germline): SGHTA, FQGTGA. The CDR3 spans 13 residues. CDR3 protein: CASSTGQGYGYTF. The CDR3 DNA follows: TGTGCCAGCAGCACGGGACAGGGATACGGCTACACCTTC. Complete variable domain (other parts from reference TRBV7-3 and TRBJ1-2): GAGVSQTPSNKVTEKGKYVELRCDPISGHTALYWYRQSLGQGPEFLIYFQGTGAADDSGLPNDRFFAVRPEGSVSTLKIQRTERGDSAVYLCASSTGQGYGYTFGSGTRLTVV.

The chain combines TRBV7-9 with TRBJ2-7, with D uncertain. The CDR3 spans 11 residues. V dropped 5 bases and J dropped 6 bases, with 8 bases sitting between them. The germline V gene encodes CDR1 SEHNR and CDR2 FQNEAQ (reference sequence). CDR3 coding DNA: TGTGCCAGCAGCCCTCAACTCGAGCAGTACTTC. Its translation: CASSPQLEQYF.

V is TRBV7-2 and J is TRBJ2-5; weak D call: TRBD1 (5 bases). The CDR3 loop spans 15 amino acids. Trimming took off 0 bases at V and 4 bases at J, with 12 bases between the two ends. CDR1 SGHTA and CDR2 FQGNSA come from the germline V gene. The CDR3 loop reads CASSLAGASGETQYF. As DNA, the CDR3 is TGTGCCAGCAGCTTAGCAGGGGCGTCCGGAGAGACCCAGTACTTC.

This chain joins TRBV15 and TRBJ2-1; D call uncertain. There are 15 residues in the CDR3. Per the germline V gene, CDR1 is LNHNV and CDR2 is YYDKDF (reference sequence). V lost 3 bases and J 0 bases, leaving 9 bases between the germline ends. CDR3 sequence reads: CATSSVKSSYNEQFF. Here the CDR3 DNA reads TGTGCCACCAGCAGTGTTAAGAGCTCCTACAATGAGCAGTTCTTC. Combining the CDR3 with reference TRBV15 and TRBJ2-1 gives the whole variable domain DAMVIQNPRYQVTQFGKPVTLSCSQTLNHNVMYWYQQKSSQAPKLLFHYYDKDFNNEADTPDNFQSRRPNTSFCFLDIRSPGLGDTAMYLCATSSVKSSYNEQFFGPGTRLTVL.

V usage is TRBV7-2 and J usage is TRBJ1-1, with D uncertain. The CDR3 runs to 15 residues. Germline CDR1 reads SGHTA; CDR2 reads FQGNSA. Trimming removed 5 bases at V and 2 bases at J, with 15 bases between. CDR3 coding DNA: TGTGCCAGCAGCCAAGGTGGCGGAGGTAACACTGAAGCTTTCTTT. Amino acids: CASSQGGGGNTEAFF.

Only one count was recorded for this clone. The chain links TRBV6-1 to TRBJ1-1; 9 bases map to TRBD1. CDR3 size: 15 residues. The trim removed 10 bases at V and 1 base at J, leaving 10 bases unmatched. Germline CDR1 is MNHNS and CDR2 is SASEGT. CDR3 region: CATQIRGQGNTEAFF. CDR3 nucleotides: TGTGCCACACAAATACGGGGACAGGGGAACACTGAAGCTTTCTTT.

The chain employs TRBV4-2 and TRBJ1-2; tentatively, D is TRBD1 (6 bases). The germline V gene has CDR1 LGHNA and CDR2 YNFKEQ. This CDR3 is built from 15 residues. The ends were cut back, 2 bases at V and 7 bases at J, with 17 bases in the middle. The CDR3 protein is CASSQNRDIVSGYTF. For the CDR3, the DNA is TGTGCCAGCAGCCAAAACAGGGATATCGTCTCTGGCTACACCTTC.

The chain uses TRBV27 and TRBJ2-1, with D perhaps TRBD1 (5 bases). The ends were cut back, 7 bases at V and 9 bases at J, with 19 bases in the middle. The CDR3 loop spans 14 amino acids. Germline loops: CDR1 MNHEY, CDR2 SMNVEV (reference sequence). The CDR3 nucleotides read TGTGCCAGCACCTGGGAAGGGGCACACACTGAGCAGTTCTTC. It encodes CASTWEGAHTEQFF.